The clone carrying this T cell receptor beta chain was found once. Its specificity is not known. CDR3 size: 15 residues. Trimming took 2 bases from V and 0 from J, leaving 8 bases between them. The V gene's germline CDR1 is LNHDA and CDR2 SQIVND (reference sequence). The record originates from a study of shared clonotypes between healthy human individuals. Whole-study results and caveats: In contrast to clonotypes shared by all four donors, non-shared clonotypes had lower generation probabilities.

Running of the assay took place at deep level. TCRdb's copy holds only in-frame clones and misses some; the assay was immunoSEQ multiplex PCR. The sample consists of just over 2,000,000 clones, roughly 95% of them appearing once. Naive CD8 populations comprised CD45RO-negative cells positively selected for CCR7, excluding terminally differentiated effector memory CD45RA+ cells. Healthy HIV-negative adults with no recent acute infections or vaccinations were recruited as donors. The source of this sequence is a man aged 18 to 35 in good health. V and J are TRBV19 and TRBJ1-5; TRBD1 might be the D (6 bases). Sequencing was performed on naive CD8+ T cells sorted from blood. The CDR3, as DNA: TGTGCCAGTAGTATAACAGGGCTTAGCAATCAGCCCCAGCATTTT. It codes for CASSITGLSNQPQHF.